Following are 14 T cell receptor beta chains from one sample sequenced in a study of identical twins. TCRdb re-analysed the 5' RACE reads in MiXCR, keeping a single row per CDR3 protein. Of roughly 690,000 distinct CDR3 sequences listed, around 5.7% are singletons. Sequencing was carried out using naive T cells sorted from blood. The receptors here all came from a young man in good health.

This clonotype was counted at least ten times. The rearrangement uses TRBV20-1 and TRBJ2-3; the D gene is possibly TRBD2 (5 bases). This CDR3 is 15 amino acids long. With 3 bases removed from V and 0 bases from J, the gap between germline ends came to 13 bases. The germline V gene encodes CDR1 DFQATT and CDR2 SNEGSKA (reference sequence). The CDR3 loop reads CSASGLAYSTDTQYF. For the CDR3, the DNA is TGCAGTGCTAGTGGGCTAGCCTATAGCACAGATACGCAGTATTTT.

V usage is TRBV5-1 and J usage is TRBJ2-1; possible D gene TRBD1, 5 bases. The CDR3 contains 12 residues. Germline CDR1 and CDR2: SGHRS and YFSETQ. Trimming shortened V by 0 bases and J by 15 bases, and 13 bases separated the two germline ends. CDR3 region: CASSLVIGEGFF. For the CDR3, the DNA is TGCGCCAGCAGCTTGGTTATAGGGGAAGGGTTCTTC.

This clonotype was observed many times. The chain has TRBV5-1 and TRBJ2-7; 7 bases are shared with TRBD2. The junction had 9 bases not matched to a gene; V was cut back by 1 base and J by 5 bases. The germline CDR1 and CDR2 sequences are SGHRS and YFSETQ. CDR3 length: 15 residues. CDR3 loop: CASSLLAGAVNEQYF. The CDR3 DNA sequence: TGCGCCAGCAGCTTGCTCGCGGGAGCTGTGAACGAGCAGTACTTC.

The chain is built from TRBV11-2 and TRBJ2-1, with D possibly TRBD1 on 5 matching bases. The CDR3 length is 13 residues. The ends were cut back, 5 bases at V and 9 bases at J, with 14 bases in the middle. Germline CDR1 reads SGHAT; CDR2 reads FQNNGV. The CDR3 DNA is TGTGCCAGCAGCGCCCGACAGATCCGTGAGCAGTTCTTC. It encodes CASSARQIREQFF.

This clonotype has a count of ten or more. The chain combines TRBV12-3 or TRBV12-4 with TRBJ2-7; D gene ambiguous. Trimming stripped 0 bases from V and 1 base from J, with 7 bases between. This CDR3 has 14 amino acids. The CDR3 DNA is TGTGCCAGCAGTTTAGCGCTAAGGTCCTACGAGCAGTACTTC. It yields the protein CASSLALRSYEQYF.

J is TRBJ2-1 and V is TRBV12-3 or TRBV12-4; 8 bases match TRBD1. There are 15 residues in the CDR3. V was clipped by 1 base and J by 6 bases; unmatched bases: 5. For the CDR3, the DNA is TGTGCCAGCAGTTTAGGGGGACAGGTACCCAATGAGCAGTTCTTC. Translated, it gives CASSLGGQVPNEQFF.

This clonotype was observed a few times. V usage is TRBV29-1 and J usage is TRBJ2-7; 7 positions match TRBD2. The V gene's germline CDR1 is SQVTM and CDR2 ANQGSEA. J gave up 2 bases and V 2 bases, and 12 bases lay outside the gene matches. The CDR3 extends over 16 amino acids. The CDR3 reads CSVELGVGGSPYEQYF. The CDR3 DNA follows: TGCAGCGTTGAATTGGGAGTCGGCGGGAGCCCCTACGAGCAGTACTTC.

This clonotype has ten or more counts. V and J are TRBV24-1 and TRBJ2-3; 9 positions match TRBD2. Germline V CDR1 and CDR2: KGHDR, SFDVKD. CDR3 length equals 17 residues. Losses at the gene ends were 4 bases for V and 2 bases for J; bases not matched to a gene: 9. CDR3 sequence: CATSERVAGGPTDTQYF. The CDR3, as DNA: TGTGCCACCAGTGAGAGGGTGGCGGGAGGGCCCACAGATACGCAGTATTTT.

Comments on this clonotype: Being one base from a much bigger clone, this may be a read error. V usage is TRBV3-1 and J usage is TRBJ2-1; TRBD2 matches 7 bases. CDR1 and CDR2 (germline): LGHDT, YNNKEL (reference sequence). The CDR3 is made up of 15 amino acids. The CDR3 sequence is CASSQDPSGYDEQFF. CDR3 nucleotide sequence: TGTGCCAGCAGCCAAGATCCTAGCGGCTACGATGAGCAGTTCTTC.

This sequence joins TRBV24-1 and TRBJ2-7; TRBD1 agrees at 9 bases. J lost 1 base, V lost 4 bases, and 10 bases had no gene match. There are 17 residues in the CDR3. Germline V CDR1 and CDR2: KGHDR, SFDVKD. CDR3 in DNA: TGTGCCACCAGTGAGCGAGCGACAGGGGGAACGTCCTACGAGCAGTACGTC. This translates into CATSERATGGTSYEQYV.

On this clonotype itself: This may stem from a read error, because a much larger clone lies one nucleotide away. The chain uses TRBV5-1 and TRBJ1-1, with D perhaps matching TRBD1 (6 bases). From germline, CDR1 is SGHRS and CDR2 YFSETQ. This CDR3 region has 13 residues. V was pared by 4 bases and J by 6 bases, with 13 bases between. The CDR3 DNA sequence: TGCGCCAGCAGCCCCAGGGGTAACTCTGAAGCTTTCTTT. It specifies CASSPRGNSEAFF.

This clonotype was counted at least ten times. The gene calls are TRBV28 and TRBJ2-1; D may correspond to TRBD1 or TRBD2 (5 bases each). This CDR3 has 14 amino acids. The V gene's germline CDR1 is MDHEN and CDR2 SYDVKM. Trimming cost V 5 bases and J 7 bases, with 15 bases left between them. The CDR3 reads CASSGWGLGNEQFF. The CDR3 bases are TGTGCCAGCAGTGGGTGGGGGTTGGGGAATGAGCAGTTCTTC.

This clonotype was observed a few times. The CDR3 sequence: CAWGNRAAFF. The CDR3 DNA sequence: TGTGCCTGGGGGAACAGGGCGGCTTTCTTT. This chain links TRBV30 with TRBJ1-1; D possibly corresponds to TRBD1 (6 bases). CDR1 and CDR2 from the germline V gene are GTSNPN and SVGIG (reference sequence). The length of the CDR3 is 10 residues. V shed 5 bases and J shed 11 bases, with 12 bases lying between them. Full variable domain (missing parts from reference TRBV30 and TRBJ1-1): SQTIHQWPATLVQPVGSPLSLECTVEGTSNPNLYWYRQAAGRGLQLLFYSVGIGQISSEVPQNLSASRPQDRQFILSSKKLLLSDSGFYLCAWGNRAAFFGQGTRLTVV.

This clonotype was observed at least ten times. The CDR3 is CASSSQRETGRNEQFF. The CDR3 DNA follows: TGTGCCAGCAGCTCTCAGCGGGAGACGGGTCGCAATGAGCAGTTCTTC. The rearrangement joins TRBV7-2 to TRBJ2-1; 8 positions match TRBD2. Losses at the gene ends were 4 bases for V and 6 bases for J; bases not matched to a gene: 11. CDR3 size: 16 residues. Germline lookup yields CDR1 SGHTA and CDR2 FQGNSA.